This T cell receptor beta chain was found in a study of cytomegalovirus exposure and HLA in healthy donors. The PCR contained 60 Vbeta and 13 Jbeta primers. Assay used: immunoSEQ multiplex PCR; TCRdb lists only in-frame clones, some missing. Seen here are about 96,000 clones, roughly 74% observed once, and the top ten hold roughly 15%. This CDR3 comprises 15 residues. CDR1 SGHNT and CDR2 YYREEE come from the germline V gene (reference sequence). Trimming shortened V by 4 bases and J by 2 bases, and 15 bases separated the two germline ends. Whole-study results and caveats: Some V segments (TRBV6-2 and TRBV6-3 among them) were excluded as indistinguishable. Per published accounts, TCR beta sequences correctly predicted the HLA-A and HLA-B alleles of most subjects. Most TCR sequences showed up rarely, but some public TCRs showed up in many donors. An Asian-associated ancestry cluster reportedly showed fewer N-insertions than the roughly 600-donor mean in a later analysis.

As regards this clone: Its target is not known.

The receptor was derived from a woman aged 70-85 years in good health and CMV-seropositive. Sequencing used PBMCs. The V gene is TRBV5-4, the J gene TRBJ2-5; perhaps TRBD2 as D (7 bases). In DNA, the CDR3 is TGTGCCAGCAGCCGGGGGGCACTAGTTCAAGAGACCCAGTACTTC. Translating it yields CASSRGALVQETQYF.